This T cell receptor beta chain was retrieved from a study of T cells of healthy individuals. TCRdb passed the 5' RACE reads through MiXCR, listing each CDR3 protein once. The data contain some 85,000 distinct CDR3 sequences, approximately 4.8% of them seen just once; the ten biggest clones take up about 7.5%. The V gene lost 4 bases and the J gene lost 5 bases, with 8 bases spanning the gap. The V gene's germline CDR1 is SGHDN and CDR2 FVKESK. The CDR3 has 13 residues. This clonotype was counted between two and nine times. The sequence was collected from a female donor in good health. This chain links TRBV14 with TRBJ2-2; D unresolved. CDR3 residues: CASSRRKTGELFF. The DNA of the CDR3 is TGTGCCAGCAGCCGGCGAAAAACCGGGGAGCTGTTTTTT.